The clone carrying this T cell receptor (beta chain) came up a few times. Antigen unknown. This sample was included in a study of T cell repertoires in cytomegalovirus infection. Background on the study: Well-studied HLA-B-restricted epitopes and recently identified HLA-C-restricted epitopes of CMV were both used in the study. Public TCR beta signatures indicated both CMV infection and matching HLA type.

Study-level points and caveats: The cumulative frequency of public TCR beta families identified carriers of CMV plus the relevant HLA. The study found HLA-C-restricted CMV-specific TCR beta clonotypes dominating the ex vivo response.

A single record per CDR3 protein comes from TCRdb applying MiXCR to the reads. The sample consists of about 180,000 distinct CDR3 sequences, about 22% of them appearing once. This clonotype was obtained from a human donor in good health (CMV status not recorded). Some clones in this sample may be carry-over from other donors' samples. The sample consisted of CD8+ T cells from cultured PBMCs, taken from culture after CMV antigen stimulation.

The CDR3 is CASNSGGTYNEQFF. DNA for the CDR3: TGTGCCAGCAACAGCGGGGGGACCTACAATGAGCAGTTCTTC. The genes are TRBV12-3 or TRBV12-4 and TRBJ2-1; the match to TRBD2 covers 9 bases. This CDR3 spans 14 amino acids. Trimming cost V 7 bases and J 2 bases; bases outside gene matches: 3.